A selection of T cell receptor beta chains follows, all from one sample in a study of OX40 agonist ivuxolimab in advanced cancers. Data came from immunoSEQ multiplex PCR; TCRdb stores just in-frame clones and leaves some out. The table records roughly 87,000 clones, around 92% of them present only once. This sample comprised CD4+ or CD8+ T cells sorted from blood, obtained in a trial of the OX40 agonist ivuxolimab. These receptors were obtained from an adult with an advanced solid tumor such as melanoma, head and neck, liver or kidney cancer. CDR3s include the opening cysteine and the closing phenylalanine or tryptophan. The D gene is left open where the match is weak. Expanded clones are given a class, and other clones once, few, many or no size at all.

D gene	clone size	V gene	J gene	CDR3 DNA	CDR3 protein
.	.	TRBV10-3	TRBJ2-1	TGTGCCATCGGGGCCCCTGAGCAGTTCTTC	CAIGAPEQFF
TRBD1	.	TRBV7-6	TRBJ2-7	TGTGCCAGCAGCCGGGGTCAGGGGGCAAGCTCCTACGAGCAGTACTTC	CASSRGQGASSYEQYF
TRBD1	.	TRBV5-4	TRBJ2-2	TGTGCCAGCAGCTCTAGGGACAGGAGCACCGGGGAGCTGTTTTTT	CASSSRDRSTGELFF
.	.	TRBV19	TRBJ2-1	TGTGCCAGTAGTATCCCAGGCTTTTTCTACAATGAGCAGTTCTTC	CASSIPGFFYNEQFF
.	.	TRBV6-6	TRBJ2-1	TGTGCCAGCCGAAAGCAGGGGGGATACAATGAGCAGTTCTTC	CASRKQGGYNEQFF
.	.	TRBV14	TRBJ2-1	TGTGCCAGCAGCCAAGATGTCGGTCGGCGCTCCTACAATGAGCAGTTCTTC	CASSQDVGRRSYNEQFF
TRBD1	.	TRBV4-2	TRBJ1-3	TGTGCCAGCAGCCACCAGGACAGGGGGCGGATTCTACCTGGAAACACCATATATTTT	CASSHQDRGRILPGNTIYF
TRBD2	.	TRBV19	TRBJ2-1	TGTGCCAGTACGGACTCTAGCGGGGGAGGAGAGCAGTTCTTC	CASTDSSGGGEQFF
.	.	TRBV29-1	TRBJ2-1	TGCAGCGTTCCGGGGTCTATCGGTAATGAGCAGTTCTTC	CSVPGSIGNEQFF
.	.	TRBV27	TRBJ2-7	TGTGCCAGCAGTCCCCTCCCGGGAGACGTTCGATACGAGCAGTACTTC	CASSPLPGDVRYEQYF
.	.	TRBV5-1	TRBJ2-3	TGCGCCAGCAGCTCCGGGTCTCGGGGGTATTTT	CASSSGSRGYF
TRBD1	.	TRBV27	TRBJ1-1	TGTGCCAGCAGCCGGACAGGAGGGGCCACTGAAGCTTTCTTT	CASSRTGGATEAFF
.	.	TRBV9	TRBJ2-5	TGTGCCAGCAGCGCGAGGGAGACCCAGTACTTC	CASSARETQYF
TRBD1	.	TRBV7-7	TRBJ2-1	TGTGCTAGCAGCTTAATACAGGGGGCGGGTGAGCAGTTCTTC	CASSLIQGAGEQFF
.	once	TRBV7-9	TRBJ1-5	TGTGCCAGCAGCTTGGGGGTTCAGCCCCAGCATTTT	CASSLGVQPQHF
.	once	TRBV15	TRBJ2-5	TGTGCCACCAGCAGAGAGGTCCTAGAGACCCAGTACTTC	CATSREVLETQYF
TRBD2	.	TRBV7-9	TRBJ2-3	TGTGCCAGCAGCGTAGCGGGGGTAAGCACAGATACGCAGTATTTT	CASSVAGVSTDTQYF
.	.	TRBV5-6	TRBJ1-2	TGTGCCAGCAGCTTGGTGCTGGCGGTGCCGGGGATCCCTGATGGCTACACCTTC	CASSLVLAVPGIPDGYTF
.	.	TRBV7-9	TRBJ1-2	TGTGCCAGCTCTAGGAATCTTCTCTATGGCTACACCTTC	CASSRNLLYGYTF
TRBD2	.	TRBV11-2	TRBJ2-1	TGTGCCAGCAGCGGGACTAGCGGGGGCATACTGAACAATGAGCAGTTCTTC	CASSGTSGGILNNEQFF
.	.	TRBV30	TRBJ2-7	TGTGCCTGGAGTGTGGGGACCGTGGAGCAGTACTTC	CAWSVGTVEQYF
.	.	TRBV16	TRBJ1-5	TGTGCCAGCAGCCAATCTGAGTACAATCAGCCCCAGCATTTT	CASSQSEYNQPQHF
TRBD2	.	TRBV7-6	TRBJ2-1	TGTGCCAGCAGCTTAACCATCTTGGTAGCGGGGGGGAACTCCTACAATGAGCAGTTCTTC	CASSLTILVAGGNSYNEQFF
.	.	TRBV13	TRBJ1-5	TGTGCCAGCAGCTTAGCGGGGACTAATCAGCCCCAGCATTTT	CASSLAGTNQPQHF
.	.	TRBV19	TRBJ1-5	TGTGCCAGTAGTATAGGTCAGGGAAATCAGCCCCAGCATTTT	CASSIGQGNQPQHF
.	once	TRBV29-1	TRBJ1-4	TGCAGCGTTGACCGGGGGGAGAATGAAAAACTGTTTTTT	CSVDRGENEKLFF
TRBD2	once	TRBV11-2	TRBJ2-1	TGTGCCAGCAGCTTAGGGAGGGCTAGCGGCTGGAATGAGCAGTTCTTC	CASSLGRASGWNEQFF
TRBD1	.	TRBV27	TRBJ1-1	TGTGCCAGCAGTTTAACAGGGGACACTGAAGCTTTCTTT	CASSLTGDTEAFF
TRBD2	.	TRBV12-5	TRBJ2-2	TGTGCTAGTGGTCCCCACGGACTAGCGGGGGGGTGGAGCACCGGGGAGCTGTTTTTT	CASGPHGLAGGWSTGELFF
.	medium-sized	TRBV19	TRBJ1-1	TGTGCCAGTAGTCCCTCCGTGACCATGAACACTGAAGCTTTCTTT	CASSPSVTMNTEAFF
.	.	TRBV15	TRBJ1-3	TGTGCCACCAGCAGAGAGGCGGGGATTGGAAACACCATATATTTT	CATSREAGIGNTIYF
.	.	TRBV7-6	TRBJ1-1	TGTGCCAGCAGCTTCTCCTTCGACCCGGACACTGAAGCTTTCTTT	CASSFSFDPDTEAFF
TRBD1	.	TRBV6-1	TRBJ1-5	TGTGCCAGCAGGGAAGGTAGTTCCGACAGGGGGCGTTATAGCAATCAGCCCCAGCATTTT	CASREGSSDRGRYSNQPQHF
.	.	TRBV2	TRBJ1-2	TGTGCCAGCAGTCCTCGGGTCGAAGGAAGTAACTATGGCTACACCTTC	CASSPRVEGSNYGYTF
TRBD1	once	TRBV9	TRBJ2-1	TGTGCCAGCAGCTCCCGGACAGGGTACAATGAGCAGTTCTTC	CASSSRTGYNEQFF
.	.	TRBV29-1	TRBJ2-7	TGCAGCGTTGAAGATACGGACAGATACGAGCAGTACTTC	CSVEDTDRYEQYF
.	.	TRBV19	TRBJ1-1	TGTGCCAGTAGTATAACGGTCAATATGAACACTGAAGCTTTCTTT	CASSITVNMNTEAFF
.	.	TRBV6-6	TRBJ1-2	TGTGCCAGCAGACCCCCGAACTATGGCTACACCTTC	CASRPPNYGYTF
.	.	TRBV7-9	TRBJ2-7	TGTGCCAGCAGCTTAGCGTTGGGAATCTCCTACGAGCAGTACTTC	CASSLALGISYEQYF
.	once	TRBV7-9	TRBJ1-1	TGTGCCAGCAGCTCCACCCTGAGGGGTGGGGATTGGAACACTGAAGCTTTCTTT	CASSSTLRGGDWNTEAFF
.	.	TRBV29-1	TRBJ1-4	TGCAGCGTGACCGAGGATCCGAATGAAAAACTGTTTTTT	CSVTEDPNEKLFF
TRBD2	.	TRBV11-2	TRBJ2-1	TGTGCCAGCAGCTTAGAGTTGTTTTCGGGACTAAGATATAATGAGCAGTTCTTC	CASSLELFSGLRYNEQFF
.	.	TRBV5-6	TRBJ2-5	TGTGCCAGCAGCTTGGCAGGGACTTCGGGGGAGACCCAGTACTTC	CASSLAGTSGETQYF
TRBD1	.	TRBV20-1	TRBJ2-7	TGCAGTGTATCGACAGGGTACGAGCAGTACTTC	CSVSTGYEQYF
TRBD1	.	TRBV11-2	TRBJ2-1	TGTGCCAGCAGCTTACCCAGGGGGAAGTACAATGAGCAGTTCTTC	CASSLPRGKYNEQFF
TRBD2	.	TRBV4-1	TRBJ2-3	TGCGCCAGCAGCCAAGGGACTAGCTCGTCCGATACGCAGTATTTT	CASSQGTSSSDTQYF
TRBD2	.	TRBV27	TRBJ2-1	TGTGCCAGCAGTTTAATACCTAGCGGGGGATACAATGAGCAGTTCTTC	CASSLIPSGGYNEQFF
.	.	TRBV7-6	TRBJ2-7	TGTGCCAGCAGCGGGACGGTCTACGAGCAGTACTTC	CASSGTVYEQYF
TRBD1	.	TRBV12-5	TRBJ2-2	TGTGCTAGTGGTCCCGATGGGACAGGATTCTTTTACGGGGAGCTGTTTTTT	CASGPDGTGFFYGELFF
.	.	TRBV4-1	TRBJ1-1	TGCGCCAGCAGCCCCGTGGAGGGGAGCACTGAAGCTTTCTTT	CASSPVEGSTEAFF
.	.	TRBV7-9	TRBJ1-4	TGTGCCAGCAGCCGGGACCCGTTTGAAAAACTGTTTTTT	CASSRDPFEKLFF
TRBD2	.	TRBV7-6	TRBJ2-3	TGTGCCAGCAGCTTCAAGCGGGGGGGCCGTACAGATACGCAGTATTTT	CASSFKRGGRTDTQYF